The 20 T cell receptor beta chains presented below share a single source sample, sequenced in a study of OX40 agonist ivuxolimab in advanced cancers. Measured with immunoSEQ multiplex PCR; TCRdb has only the in-frame clones, and not every one. This table holds roughly 100,000 clones, about four fifths found once. The sequenced sample was CD4+ or CD8+ T cells sorted from blood, obtained in a trial of the OX40 agonist ivuxolimab. The receptors derive from an adult with an advanced solid tumor such as melanoma, head and neck, liver or kidney cancer.

V and J are TRBV19 and TRBJ1-1, with TRBD1 identical over 11 bases. CDR1 LNHDA and CDR2 SQIVND come from the germline V gene (reference sequence). This CDR3 has 15 amino acids. With V trimmed by 7 bases and J by 0 bases, 4 bases remained unmatched. CDR3 sequence reads: CASTRTGGLNTEAFF. Here the CDR3 DNA reads TGTGCCAGTACGAGGACAGGGGGCTTGAACACTGAAGCTTTCTTT.

This clone is a singleton in its sample. V usage is TRBV6-5 and J usage is TRBJ2-3, with D perhaps TRBD2 (5 bases). CDR3 length equals 13 residues. CDR1 is MNHEY and CDR2 is SVGAGI in the germline V gene. Trimming stripped 6 bases from V and 4 bases from J, with 11 bases between. CDR3 nucleotide sequence: TGTGCCAGCAGCCCACTAGTCGCAGATACGCAGTATTTT. Its translation is CASSPLVADTQYF.

This clone was found once. This chain links TRBV7-3 with TRBJ2-2; TRBD1 aligns across 9 bases. The J segment lost 0 bases and the V segment lost 5 bases, leaving 4 bases of the junction unmatched. This CDR3 has 16 amino acids. The germline V gene has CDR1 SGHTA and CDR2 FQGTGA. CDR3 in amino acids: CASSARQGANTGELFF. The CDR3, as DNA: TGTGCCAGCAGCGCCCGACAGGGGGCGAACACCGGGGAGCTGTTTTTT. Full variable domain (rest looked up from reference TRBV7-3 and TRBJ2-2): GAGVSQTPSNKVTEKGKYVELRCDPISGHTALYWYRQSLGQGPEFLIYFQGTGAADDSGLPNDRFFAVRPEGSVSTLKIQRTERGDSAVYLCASSARQGANTGELFFGEGSRLTVL.

This chain links TRBV7-2 with TRBJ2-3; possibly TRBD2 for D (6 bases). The V and J ends lost 1 base and 2 bases respectively, with 13 bases between them. The CDR3 is made up of 16 amino acids. Germline lookup yields CDR1 SGHTA and CDR2 FQGNSA. Here the CDR3 reads CASSLVQGGPTDTQYF. CDR3 in DNA: TGTGCCAGCAGCTTAGTGCAGGGAGGCCCCACAGATACGCAGTATTTT.

This rearrangement joins TRBV6-1 to TRBJ1-6; D may be TRBD1 (6 bases). Deletions cut 6 bases from V and 2 bases from J, with 8 bases between. The CDR3 spans 14 residues. Germline V gene sequence: CDR1 MNHNS, CDR2 SASEGT. The CDR3 protein is CASRQGAYNSPLHF. DNA for the CDR3: TGTGCCAGCAGACAGGGAGCCTATAATTCACCCCTCCACTTT.

In DNA form, the CDR3 reads TGTGCCAGCTCACCGCGGACAGGGAGCTCCTACGAGCAGTACTTC. The encoded protein is CASSPRTGSSYEQYF. The J gene is TRBJ2-7, the V gene TRBV18; 8 bases map to TRBD1. V shed 3 bases, J shed 0 bases, and the junction held 4 bases outside the gene matches. This CDR3 has 15 amino acids. CDR1 is KGHSH, CDR2 LQKENI, per germline.

This clone has a single count. This chain links TRBV27 with TRBJ1-5; TRBD1 agrees at 7 bases. The CDR3 spans 16 residues. Germline V gene sequence: CDR1 MNHEY, CDR2 SMNVEV (reference sequence). V shed 6 bases and J 7 bases; nucleotides not matched to a gene: 15. The CDR3 DNA reads TGTGCCAGCAGAACTCTCCGACAGGGCGGTCGACAGCCCCAGCATTTT. The encoded protein is CASRTLRQGGRQPQHF.

The gene calls are TRBV10-1 and TRBJ2-1, with a possible D match to TRBD2 (6 bases). V was shortened by 3 bases and J by 2 bases, with 17 bases between the two germline ends. In germline, CDR1 is WNHNN, CDR2 SYGVQD (reference sequence). The CDR3 is 17 residues long. Written as DNA, the CDR3 is TGCGCCAGCAGTGACTCGGACTACAAGGGCACCTACAATGAGCAGTTCTTC. It encodes CASSDSDYKGTYNEQFF.

This clone is a singleton in its sample. The chain is built from TRBV21-1 and TRBJ2-3. TRBV21-1 is marked as a pseudogene. This CDR3 comprises 14 residues. DNA for the CDR3: TGTGCCAGCAGCAAAACGGTGGGTACAGATACGCAGTATTTT. The encoded protein is CASSKTVGTDTQYF.

This chain connects TRBV29-1 to TRBJ2-7; TRBD2 matches at 8 bases. With V trimmed by 7 bases and J by 4 bases, 15 bases remained unmatched. In germline, CDR1 is SQVTM, CDR2 ANQGSEA. The CDR3 contains 15 residues. CDR3 nucleotide sequence: TGCAGCGGCCTCGGAGTGCGGGAGGCGAAGTACGAGCAGTACTTC. Residues: CSGLGVREAKYEQYF.

Worth noting for this clone: The sample has other DNA sequences that encode this CDR3 too. V gene TRBV5-4 combines with J gene TRBJ1-3, with 8 bases identical to TRBD1. V lost 4 bases to trimming and J lost 1 base; unmatched junction nucleotides: 7. Germline lookup yields CDR1 SGHNT and CDR2 YYREEE (reference sequence). The CDR3 is made up of 16 amino acids. The CDR3 DNA sequence: TGTGCCAGCAGCCTGCCAGGGGGCGTATCTGGAAACACCATATATTTT. As protein: CASSLPGGVSGNTIYF.

This chain uses TRBV28 with TRBJ1-4; no clear D gene. Germline-derived CDR1 and CDR2 are MDHEN and SYDVKM. The V end was cut by 5 bases, the J end by 8 bases, with 15 bases between. The CDR3 has 14 amino acids. In DNA, the CDR3 is TGTGCCAGCAGTCCCCGGGCCCTGGTCGAAAAACTGTTTTTT. As protein: CASSPRALVEKLFF.

The chain couples TRBV6-6 to TRBJ2-7, with 7 bases aligning to TRBD2. Per the germline V gene, CDR1 is MNHNY and CDR2 is SVGAGI (reference sequence). V trimming: 4 bases; J trimming: 3 bases; junction bases outside the gene matches: 9. The CDR3 length is 15 residues. Here the CDR3 DNA reads TGTGCCAGCAGTTCGGCAGGCGGGGGTATCTACGAGCAGTACTTC. It codes for CASSSAGGGIYEQYF.

This chain joins TRBV7-9 and TRBJ2-7; possible D gene TRBD2, 6 bases. V gave up 4 bases and J gave up 5 bases, with 18 bases separating them. Germline loops: CDR1 SEHNR, CDR2 FQNEAQ (reference sequence). CDR3 length equals 15 residues. For the CDR3, the DNA is TGTGCCAGCAGCTCCAGCTGGGGGGTTAAGGACGAGCAGTACTTC. Protein: CASSSSWGVKDEQYF.

This chain joins TRBV9 and TRBJ2-3, with D perhaps matching TRBD1 or TRBD2 (6 bases each). Germline loops: CDR1 SGDLS, CDR2 YYNGEE. The CDR3 covers 16 residues. The germline V and J ends were trimmed by 0 bases and 0 bases, with 11 bases remaining between them. The CDR3 coding sequence is TGTGCCAGCAGCGTAGAGGGGGGCCGGAGCACAGATACGCAGTATTTT. As protein: CASSVEGGRSTDTQYF.

This chain links TRBV7-2 with TRBJ2-2; 9 bases fit TRBD2. V was pared by 7 bases and J by 4 bases, with 10 bases of the junction left unmatched. From germline, CDR1 is SGHTA and CDR2 FQGNSA. The CDR3 is 16 residues long. The CDR3 DNA reads TGTGCCAGCACCAGGGGTAGCGGGAGTAGCACCGGGGAGCTGTTTTTT. Amino acids: CASTRGSGSSTGELFF.

V gene TRBV5-4 combines with J gene TRBJ2-1, with TRBD1 matching over 10 bases. Germline loops: CDR1 SGHNT, CDR2 YYREEE (reference sequence). The CDR3 spans 13 residues. The J segment lost 7 bases and the V segment lost 4 bases, leaving 2 bases of the junction unmatched. As DNA, the CDR3 is TGTGCCAGCAGCCGGGACAGGGGAAATGAGCAGTTCTTC. Its protein product is CASSRDRGNEQFF.

The gene calls are TRBV7-2 and TRBJ2-5, with D possibly matching TRBD1 (6 bases). The CDR3 spans 15 residues. CDR1 SGHTA and CDR2 FQGNSA come from the germline V gene. Trimming stripped 2 bases from V and 2 bases from J, with 12 bases between. CDR3 loop: CASSLRQGRQETQYF. The CDR3 bases are TGTGCCAGCAGCTTACGGCAGGGGCGGCAAGAGACCCAGTACTTC.

J is TRBJ1-2 and V is TRBV6-5; D gene uncertain. This CDR3 contains 13 residues. CDR1 and CDR2 from the germline V gene are MNHEY and SVGAGI. Trimming stripped 2 bases from V and 7 bases from J, with 11 bases between. Written as DNA, the CDR3 is TGTGCCAGCAGTTACGCGGGAAAAGGTGGCTACACCTTC. It yields the protein CASSYAGKGGYTF.

The chain couples TRBV4-2 to TRBJ1-2; no reliable D call. V gave up 0 bases and J gave up 8 bases, with 13 bases separating them. CDR3 length: 14 amino acids. From germline, CDR1 is LGHNA and CDR2 YNFKEQ. CDR3 protein: CASSQDRAAGGYTF. The CDR3 coding sequence is TGTGCCAGCAGCCAAGATCGGGCGGCGGGAGGCTACACCTTC.